This record covers a single TCR beta chain. Its specificity is unknown. This specimen belongs to a study of T-cell memory formation after mild COVID-19. Study outcomes and limitations: Day 15 to 85 contracting clones showed balanced CD4/CD8; later expanders leaned CD4+.

The V gene's germline CDR1 is SGHTA and CDR2 FQGTGA. V was clipped by 5 bases and J by 4 bases, with 10 bases between them. The CDR3 runs to 13 residues. TCRdb redid the calling of the 5' RACE reads with MiXCR, one entry per CDR3 protein. The table has some 120,000 distinct CDR3 sequences, about a sixth seen once. This chain links TRBV7-3 with TRBJ2-3; D possibly corresponds to TRBD2 (6 bases). This receptor was identified in a man younger than 35 who had mild COVID-19 (a few samples of this study predate the infection). Cell type and time point are not known. Specimen: PBMCs or a T cell subset sorted from them (not recorded which). The CDR3 loop is CASSIRGADTQYF. The CDR3 coding sequence is TGTGCCAGCAGCATACGCGGGGCAGATACGCAGTATTTT. Using reference TRBV7-3 and TRBJ2-3 for the parts outside the CDR3, the full variable domain is GAGVSQTPSNKVTEKGKYVELRCDPISGHTALYWYRQSLGQGPEFLIYFQGTGAADDSGLPNDRFFAVRPEGSVSTLKIQRTERGDSAVYLCASSIRGADTQYFGPGTRLTVL.